A single sample gave rise to the 15 T cell receptor beta chains below, sequenced in a study of shared clonotypes between healthy human individuals. Libraries were prepared by immunoSEQ multiplex PCR; TCRdb keeps only in-frame clonotypes and omits some of them. Of approximately 530,000 clones listed, roughly 95% are singletons. Sequencing was done on a sample of naive CD4+ T cells sorted from blood. Regarding subset: CD45RA+ positively selected. These TCRs come from a woman in her twenties or thirties in good health.

The chain couples TRBV7-9 to TRBJ1-6; D not resolved. V shed 5 bases and J shed 5 bases, with 13 bases lying between them. From germline, CDR1 is SEHNR and CDR2 FQNEAQ (reference sequence). The CDR3 has 15 amino acids. The chain's CDR3 is CASSTYIGDNSPLHF. The CDR3 bases are TGTGCCAGCAGCACATACATCGGGGATAATTCACCCCTCCACTTT.

J is TRBJ2-1 and V is TRBV5-4, with TRBD2 matching 12 bases. The CDR3 extends over 18 amino acids. The junction had 16 bases not matched to a gene; V was cut back by 4 bases and J by 8 bases. Germline assignment: CDR1 SGHNT and CDR2 YYREEE (reference sequence). CDR3 DNA: TGTGCCAGCAGCCGGTGGGGGACTAGCGGGCTCACAGGGGATGAGCAGTTCTTC. Translation: CASSRWGTSGLTGDEQFF. The full variable domain, completed using reference TRBV5-4 and TRBJ2-1, is ETGVTQSPTHLIKTRGQQVTLRCSSQSGHNTVSWYQQALGQGPQFIFQYYREEENGRGNFPPRFSGLQFPNYSSELNVNALELDDSALYLCASSRWGTSGLTGDEQFFGPGTRLTVL.

The V call is TRBV18, the J call TRBJ1-6; D call uncertain. Trimming shortened V by 1 base and J by 7 bases, and 14 bases separated the two germline ends. The CDR3 is 16 residues long. CDR1 and CDR2 (germline): KGHSH, LQKENI. The CDR3 nucleotides read TGTGCCAGCTCACCACGAACAGCAGCTAACAATTCACCCCTCCACTTT. Its translation is CASSPRTAANNSPLHF.

The chain couples TRBV5-1 to TRBJ2-3; 16 positions agree with TRBD2. The V gene end was trimmed by 4 bases and the J gene end by 3 bases; junction bases not matched to a gene: 5. CDR3 length: 17 amino acids. Looked up from germline, CDR1 is SGHRS and CDR2 is YFSETQ. This chain's CDR3 is CASSGGLAGGRTDTQYF. Written as DNA, the CDR3 is TGCGCCAGCAGCGGGGGACTAGCGGGAGGGAGGACAGATACGCAGTATTTT.

This clone was picked up a small number of times. The chain uses TRBV28 and TRBJ1-2; tentatively, D is TRBD1 (6 bases). Per the germline V gene, CDR1 is MDHEN and CDR2 is SYDVKM. The V gene lost 8 bases and the J gene lost 7 bases, with 8 bases spanning the gap. CDR3 length: 10 residues. The chain's CDR3 is CASGGRGYTF. For the CDR3, the DNA is TGTGCCAGCGGGGGCCGTGGCTACACCTTC.

The chain carries TRBV28 and TRBJ1-1; tentatively, D is TRBD1 (6 bases). Germline CDR1 MDHEN, CDR2 SYDVKM. Deletions cut 6 bases from V and 3 bases from J, with 20 bases between. This CDR3 is built from 16 residues. CDR3 sequence reads: CASSPPGGALYTEAFF. In DNA, the CDR3 is TGTGCCAGCAGCCCCCCTGGGGGGGCGTTATACACTGAAGCTTTCTTT.

A single count supports this clone. This rearrangement joins TRBV4-1 to TRBJ2-1; D remains unclear. CDR1 MGHRA and CDR2 YSYEKL come from the germline V gene. CDR3 length equals 16 residues. With 4 bases removed from V and 3 bases from J, the gap between germline ends came to 16 bases. CDR3 sequence (DNA): TGCGCCAGCAGCCCCCCCATGACGAGGCACTACAATGAGCAGTTCTTC. It codes for CASSPPMTRHYNEQFF.

The chain carries TRBV7-2 and TRBJ2-7; unclear D gene. Trimming pared 3 bases from V and 1 base from J, leaving 10 bases between. The CDR3 consists of 14 residues. Germline V gene sequence: CDR1 SGHTA, CDR2 FQGNSA. The CDR3: CASSLIANSYEQYF. DNA of the CDR3: TGTGCCAGCAGCTTGATCGCCAATTCCTACGAGCAGTACTTC.

The chain links TRBV21-1 to TRBJ2-7; TRBD2 was called by the table and not checked on the DNA. TRBV21-1 is reported as a pseudogene. This CDR3 spans 14 amino acids. The CDR3, as DNA: TGTGCCAGCACCGAAGCGGGAGGTGACTACGAGCAGTACTTC. The encoded protein is CASTEAGGDYEQYF.

CDR3 nucleotides: TGTGCCAGCAGCCCGACGGGGACAGGGGGCGAGGGAGAGACCCAGTACTTC. Its protein product is CASSPTGTGGEGETQYF. The chain has TRBV11-3 and TRBJ2-5; the match to TRBD1 covers 12 bases. V was pared by 5 bases and J by 4 bases, with 11 bases of the junction left unmatched. Germline assignment: CDR1 SGHNT and CDR2 YENEEA. This CDR3 contains 17 residues.

The chain combines TRBV28 with TRBJ2-7; the match to TRBD2 covers 11 bases. After removal of 6 bases from V and 0 bases from J, the junction contained 7 bases not matched to a gene. CDR3 length equals 16 residues. Germline V CDR1 and CDR2: MDHEN, SYDVKM. In DNA, the CDR3 is TGTGCCAGCAGCTACGGGACTAGCGGAGCCTCCTACGAGCAGTACTTC. It translates to CASSYGTSGASYEQYF.

This chain links TRBV13 with TRBJ1-1; 8 bases fit TRBD1. Germline V CDR1 and CDR2: PRHDT, FYEKMQ (reference sequence). The V segment lost 5 bases and the J segment 4 bases; nucleotides outside the gene matches: 9. The CDR3 is 15 amino acids. CDR3 region: CASSEGTGWGTEAFF. The CDR3 coding sequence is TGTGCCAGCAGCGAAGGGACAGGATGGGGCACTGAAGCTTTCTTT.

The J gene is TRBJ2-7, the V gene TRBV11-3; 13 bases are a match to TRBD2. The V gene end was trimmed by 5 bases and the J gene end by 6 bases; junction bases not matched to a gene: 7. Germline CDR1 is SGHNT and CDR2 is YENEEA. The CDR3 length is 15 residues. The CDR3 DNA sequence: TGTGCCAGCAGCCAGGGACTAGCGGGATCGACCGAGCAGTACTTC. Its translation is CASSQGLAGSTEQYF.

The gene calls are TRBV19 and TRBJ1-1; 8 positions agree with TRBD1. This CDR3 has 16 amino acids. The trim removed 4 bases at V and 1 base at J, leaving 8 bases unmatched. Per the germline V gene, CDR1 is LNHDA and CDR2 is SQIVND (reference sequence). The CDR3 loop is CASSTYRGKGNTEAFF. The CDR3 nucleotides are TGTGCCAGTAGTACTTACAGGGGGAAGGGGAACACTGAAGCTTTCTTT.

The V gene is TRBV5-1, the J gene TRBJ2-7; no reliable D call. This CDR3 contains 18 residues. Trimming shortened V by 4 bases and J by 3 bases, and 26 bases separated the two germline ends. From germline, CDR1 is SGHRS and CDR2 YFSETQ. Here the CDR3 DNA reads TGCGCCAGCAGCCCCGACCCATCGGACGGTCGGGCCTACTACGAGCAGTACTTC. This sequence encodes CASSPDPSDGRAYYEQYF.